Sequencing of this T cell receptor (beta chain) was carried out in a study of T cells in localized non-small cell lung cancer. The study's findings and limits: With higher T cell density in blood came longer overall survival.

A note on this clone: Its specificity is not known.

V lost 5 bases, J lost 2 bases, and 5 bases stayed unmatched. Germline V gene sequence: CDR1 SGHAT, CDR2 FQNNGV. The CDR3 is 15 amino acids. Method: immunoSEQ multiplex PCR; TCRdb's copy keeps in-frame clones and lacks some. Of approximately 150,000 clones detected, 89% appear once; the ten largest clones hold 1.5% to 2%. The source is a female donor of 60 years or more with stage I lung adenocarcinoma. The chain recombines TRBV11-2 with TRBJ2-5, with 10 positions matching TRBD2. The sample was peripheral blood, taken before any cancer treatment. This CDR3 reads CASSSSGGMQETQYF. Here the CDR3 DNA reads TGTGCCAGCAGCAGTAGCGGGGGGATGCAAGAGACCCAGTACTTC.